These 7 T cell receptor beta chains came from one sample sequenced in a study of radiotherapy plus CTLA-4 blockade in lung cancer. Sequencing was performed with immunoSEQ multiplex PCR; in TCRdb, only in-frame clones are kept and a portion is missing. The sample lists 80,000 to 95,000 clones, about four fifths occurring once. The material was peripheral blood, obtained from a patient treated with radiotherapy plus ipilimumab. These receptors all stem from a human donor with non-small cell lung cancer who had stable disease on radiotherapy plus ipilimumab.

The chain has TRBV9 and TRBJ1-4, with 10 bases that match TRBD1. The germline V gene has CDR1 SGDLS and CDR2 YYNGEE. Unmatched junction bases numbered 4, after V lost 0 bases and J lost 8 bases. The CDR3 extends over 15 amino acids. The CDR3 nucleotides are TGTGCCAGCAGCGTAGGACAGGGGGCAGGGGAAAAACTGTTTTTT. Protein product: CASSVGQGAGEKLFF.

The chain joins TRBV13 to TRBJ2-5; 14 positions agree with TRBD2. This CDR3 is built from 16 residues. The J segment lost 4 bases and the V segment lost 4 bases, leaving 5 bases of the junction unmatched. Germline V gene lookup returns CDR1 PRHDT and CDR2 FYEKMQ (reference sequence). This chain's CDR3 is CASSWRLAGGAETQYF. In DNA, the CDR3 is TGTGCCAGCAGCTGGAGACTAGCGGGAGGGGCAGAGACCCAGTACTTC.

This chain links TRBV7-2 with TRBJ2-5; TRBD2 matches 7 bases. The CDR3 covers 15 residues. V lost 7 bases to trimming and J lost 2 bases; unmatched junction nucleotides: 10. Germline V lookup: CDR1 SGHTA, CDR2 FQGNSA. The CDR3 here is CASNGRSSGQETQYF. The CDR3, as DNA: TGTGCCAGCAACGGGAGGTCCTCAGGTCAAGAGACCCAGTACTTC. The full variable domain, rest sourced from reference TRBV7-2 and TRBJ2-5, is GAGVSQSPSNKVTEKGKDVELRCDPISGHTALYWYRQSLGQGLEFLIYFQGNSAPDKSGLPSDRFSAERTGGSVSTLTIQRTQQEDSAVYLCASNGRSSGQETQYFGPGTRLLVL.

The chain employs TRBV6-6 and TRBJ1-1; 8 bases map to TRBD1. The CDR3 covers 15 residues. The V gene end was trimmed by 6 bases and the J gene end by 2 bases; junction bases not matched to a gene: 8. Looked up from germline, CDR1 is MNHNY and CDR2 is SVGAGI (reference sequence). The CDR3: CASSDRQGKNTEAFF. In nucleotides, the CDR3 is TGTGCCAGCAGCGACAGACAGGGGAAAAACACTGAAGCTTTCTTT.

CDR3 coding DNA: TGTGCCAGCAAGAGCGGGGGAAAAGAGACCCAGTACTTC. Translated: CASKSGGKETQYF. The chain links TRBV2 to TRBJ2-5; 8 bases line up with TRBD2. V dropped 7 bases and J dropped 3; count of bases not matched to a gene: 4. The germline V gene has CDR1 SNHLY and CDR2 FYNNEI. The CDR3 loop spans 13 amino acids.

This chain joins TRBV6-5 and TRBJ2-1; perhaps D is TRBD1 or TRBD2 (5 bases each). CDR1 MNHEY and CDR2 SVGAGI come from the germline V gene. The CDR3 has 13 residues. Between the trimmed V and J ends, which lost 0 bases and 9 bases, there was a span of 9 bases. The DNA for the CDR3 is TGTGCCAGCAGTTACTCTCAGGGACCTGAGCAGTTCTTC. It specifies CASSYSQGPEQFF.

V and J are TRBV19 and TRBJ1-5; D may be TRBD1 (5 bases). The CDR3 length is 14 residues. CDR1 is LNHDA, CDR2 SQIVND, per germline (reference sequence). V lost 7 bases to trimming and J lost 4 bases, with 14 bases between them. The CDR3 region has the DNA TGTGCCAGTATCTCGGGACGGACAAATCAGCCCCAGCATTTT. It codes for CASISGRTNQPQHF.